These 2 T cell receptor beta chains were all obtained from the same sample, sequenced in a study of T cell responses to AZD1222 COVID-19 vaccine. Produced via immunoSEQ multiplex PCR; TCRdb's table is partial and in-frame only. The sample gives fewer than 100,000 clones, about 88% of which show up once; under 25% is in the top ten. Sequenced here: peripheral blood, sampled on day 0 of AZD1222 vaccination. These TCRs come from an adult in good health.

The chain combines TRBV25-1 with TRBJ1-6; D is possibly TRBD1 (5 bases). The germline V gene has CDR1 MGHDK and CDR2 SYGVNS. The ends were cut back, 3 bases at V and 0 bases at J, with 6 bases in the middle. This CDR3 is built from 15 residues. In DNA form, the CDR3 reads TGTGCCAGCAGTGAGGGGGACTCCTATAATTCACCCCTCCACTTT. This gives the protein CASSEGDSYNSPLHF.

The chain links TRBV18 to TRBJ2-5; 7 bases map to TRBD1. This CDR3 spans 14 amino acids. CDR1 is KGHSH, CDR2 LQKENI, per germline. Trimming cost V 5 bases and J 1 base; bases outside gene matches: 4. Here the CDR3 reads CASSSTGAQETQYF. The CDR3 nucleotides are TGTGCCAGCTCATCCACAGGGGCCCAAGAGACCCAGTACTTC.